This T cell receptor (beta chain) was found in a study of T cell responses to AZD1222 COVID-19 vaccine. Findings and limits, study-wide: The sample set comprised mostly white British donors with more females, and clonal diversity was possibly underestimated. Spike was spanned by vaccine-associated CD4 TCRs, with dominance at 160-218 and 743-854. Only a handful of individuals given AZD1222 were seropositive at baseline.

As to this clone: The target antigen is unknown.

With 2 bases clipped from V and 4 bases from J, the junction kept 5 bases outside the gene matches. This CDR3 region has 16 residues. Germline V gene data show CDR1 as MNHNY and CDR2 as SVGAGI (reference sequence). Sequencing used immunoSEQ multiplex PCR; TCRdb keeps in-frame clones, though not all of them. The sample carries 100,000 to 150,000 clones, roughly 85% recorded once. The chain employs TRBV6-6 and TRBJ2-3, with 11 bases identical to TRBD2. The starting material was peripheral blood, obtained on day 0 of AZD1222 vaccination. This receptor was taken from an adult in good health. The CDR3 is CASSYPTSGGADTQYF. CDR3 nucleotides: TGTGCCAGCAGTTACCCAACTAGCGGGGGCGCAGATACGCAGTATTTT.